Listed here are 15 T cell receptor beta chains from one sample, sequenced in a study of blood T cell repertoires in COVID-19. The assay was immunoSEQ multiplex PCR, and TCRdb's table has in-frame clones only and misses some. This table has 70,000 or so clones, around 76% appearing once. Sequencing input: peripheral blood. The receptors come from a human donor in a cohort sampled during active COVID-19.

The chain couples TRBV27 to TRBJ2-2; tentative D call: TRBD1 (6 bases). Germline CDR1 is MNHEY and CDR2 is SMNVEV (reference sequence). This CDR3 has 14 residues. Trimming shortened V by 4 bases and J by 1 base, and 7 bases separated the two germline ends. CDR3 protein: CASSSGQNTGELFF. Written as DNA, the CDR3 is TGTGCCAGCAGTTCGGGACAGAACACCGGGGAGCTGTTTTTT.

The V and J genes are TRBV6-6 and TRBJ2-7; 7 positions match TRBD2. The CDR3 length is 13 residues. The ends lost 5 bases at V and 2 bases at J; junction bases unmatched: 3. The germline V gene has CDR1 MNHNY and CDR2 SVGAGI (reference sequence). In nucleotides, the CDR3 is TGTGCCAGCAGTACGGGGGGTACCTACGAGCAGTACTTC. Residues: CASSTGGTYEQYF.

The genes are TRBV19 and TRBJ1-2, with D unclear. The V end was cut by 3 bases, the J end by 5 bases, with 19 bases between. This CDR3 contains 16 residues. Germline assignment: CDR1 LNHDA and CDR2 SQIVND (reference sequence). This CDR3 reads CASSMVSSLSPYGYTF. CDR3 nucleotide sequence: TGTGCCAGTAGTATGGTATCGAGTCTATCCCCGTATGGCTACACCTTC.

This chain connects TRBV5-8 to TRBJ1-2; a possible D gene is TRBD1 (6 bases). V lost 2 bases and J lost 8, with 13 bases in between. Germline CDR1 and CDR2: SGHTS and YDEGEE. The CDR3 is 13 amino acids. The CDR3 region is CASSFRTDRGYTF. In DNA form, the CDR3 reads TGTGCCAGCAGCTTTCGGACAGATCGGGGCTACACCTTC.

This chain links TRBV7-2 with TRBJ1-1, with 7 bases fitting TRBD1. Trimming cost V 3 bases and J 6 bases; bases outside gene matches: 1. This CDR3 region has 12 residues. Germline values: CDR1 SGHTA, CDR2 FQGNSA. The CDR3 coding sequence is TGTGCCAGCAGCTTGCAGGGGGCTGAAGCTTTCTTT. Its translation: CASSLQGAEAFF.

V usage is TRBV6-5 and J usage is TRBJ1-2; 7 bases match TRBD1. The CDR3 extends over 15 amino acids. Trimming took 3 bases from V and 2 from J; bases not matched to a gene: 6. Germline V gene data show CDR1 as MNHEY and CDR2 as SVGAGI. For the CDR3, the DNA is TGTGCCAGCAGTTATCGCAGGGGGGCAAACTATGGCTACACCTTC. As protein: CASSYRRGANYGYTF.

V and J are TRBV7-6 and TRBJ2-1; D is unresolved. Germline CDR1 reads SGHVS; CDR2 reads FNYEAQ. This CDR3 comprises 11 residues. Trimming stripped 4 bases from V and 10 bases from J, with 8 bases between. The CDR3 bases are TGTGCCAGCAGCTCCAGCAGGGAGCAGTTCTTC. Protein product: CASSSSREQFF.

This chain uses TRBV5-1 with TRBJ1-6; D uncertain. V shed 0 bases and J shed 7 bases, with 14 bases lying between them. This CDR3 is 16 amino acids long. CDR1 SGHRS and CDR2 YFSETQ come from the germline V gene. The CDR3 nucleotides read TGCGCCAGCAGCTTGGTGGAGGGAGGACCGAATTCACCCCTCCACTTT. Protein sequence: CASSLVEGGPNSPLHF. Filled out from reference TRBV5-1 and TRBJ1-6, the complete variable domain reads KAGVTQTPRYLIKTRGQQVTLSCSPISGHRSVSWYQQTPGQGLQFLFEYFSETQRNKGNFPGRFSGRQFSNSRSEMNVSTLELGDSALYLCASSLVEGGPNSPLHFGNGTRLTVT.

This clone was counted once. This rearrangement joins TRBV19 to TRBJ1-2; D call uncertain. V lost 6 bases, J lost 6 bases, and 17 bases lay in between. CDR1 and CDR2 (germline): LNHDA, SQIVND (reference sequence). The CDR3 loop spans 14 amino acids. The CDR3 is CASRDPTIPNGYTF. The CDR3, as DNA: TGTGCCAGTAGGGACCCGACTATTCCCAATGGCTACACCTTC.

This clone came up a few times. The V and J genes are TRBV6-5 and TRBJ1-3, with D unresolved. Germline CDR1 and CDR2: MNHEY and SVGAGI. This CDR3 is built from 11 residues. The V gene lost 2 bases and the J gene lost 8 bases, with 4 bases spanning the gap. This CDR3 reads CASSYRDTIYF. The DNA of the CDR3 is TGTGCCAGCAGTTACCGGGACACCATATATTTT.

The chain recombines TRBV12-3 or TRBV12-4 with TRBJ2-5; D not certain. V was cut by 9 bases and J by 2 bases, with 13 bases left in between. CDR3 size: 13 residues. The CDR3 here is CASTTSEQETQYF. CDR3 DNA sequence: TGTGCCAGTACCACCAGCGAGCAAGAGACCCAGTACTTC.

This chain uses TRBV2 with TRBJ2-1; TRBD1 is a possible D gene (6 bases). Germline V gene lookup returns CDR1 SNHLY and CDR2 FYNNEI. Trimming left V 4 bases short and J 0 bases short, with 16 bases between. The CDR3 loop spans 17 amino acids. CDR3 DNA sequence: TGTGCCAGCAGTGCAACAGGGCCGACGAGCTCCTACAATGAGCAGTTCTTC. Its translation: CASSATGPTSSYNEQFF.

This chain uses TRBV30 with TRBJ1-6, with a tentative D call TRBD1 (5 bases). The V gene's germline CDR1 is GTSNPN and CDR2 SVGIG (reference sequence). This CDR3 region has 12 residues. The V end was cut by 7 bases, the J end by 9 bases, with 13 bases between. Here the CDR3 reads CAFRPQGSPLHF. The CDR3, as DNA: TGTGCCTTTCGCCCTCAGGGTTCACCCCTCCACTTT. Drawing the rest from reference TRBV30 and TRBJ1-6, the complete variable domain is SQTIHQWPATLVQPVGSPLSLECTVEGTSNPNLYWYRQAAGRGLQLLFYSVGIGQISSEVPQNLSASRPQDRQFILSSKKLLLSDSGFYLCAFRPQGSPLHFGNGTRLTVT.

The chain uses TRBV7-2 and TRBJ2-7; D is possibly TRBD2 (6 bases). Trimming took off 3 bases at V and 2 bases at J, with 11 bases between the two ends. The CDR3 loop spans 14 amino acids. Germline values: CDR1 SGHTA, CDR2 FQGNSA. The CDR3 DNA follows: TGTGCCAGCAGCTTCCGGGGGTTTCCCTACGAGCAGTACTTC. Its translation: CASSFRGFPYEQYF.

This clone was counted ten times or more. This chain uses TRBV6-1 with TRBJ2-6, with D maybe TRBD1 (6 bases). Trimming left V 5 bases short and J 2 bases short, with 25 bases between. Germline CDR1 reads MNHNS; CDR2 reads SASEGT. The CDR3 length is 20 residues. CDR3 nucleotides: TGTGCCAGCAGTAAAGAGACAGGAGTCGGACGTGGAACTGGGGCCAACGTCCTGACTTTC. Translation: CASSKETGVGRGTGANVLTF.